Listed here is a single T cell receptor (beta chain). Its antigen is as yet unknown. Germline V lookup: CDR1 SGHTA, CDR2 FQGTGA. This CDR3 has 15 residues. Trimming removed 3 bases at V and 3 bases at J, with 13 bases between. TCRdb processed the reads anew with MiXCR; each CDR3 protein has one entry. The sample lists fewer than 850,000 distinct CDR3 sequences; approximately 32% were seen once. The data were obtained in a study of T cell repertoires in cytomegalovirus infection. Study-level background: Public TCR beta signatures provided an indication of both CMV infection and a matching HLA type.

General study findings and limits: HLA-C-restricted CMV clonotypes gave the most frequent clonotype in two of eight donors.

V is TRBV7-3 and J is TRBJ2-3; tentatively, D is TRBD2 (6 bases). This receptor was obtained from a human donor in good health (CMV status not recorded). Some clones in this sample may be carry-over from other donors' samples. Material: cultured CD8+ T cells from PBMCs, obtained from culture after CMV antigen stimulation. The CDR3 DNA sequence: TGTGCCAGCAGCTTCAAAGGGCGGGGTACAGATACGCAGTATTTT. Amino acids: CASSFKGRGTDTQYF.